The present TCR beta chain was sequenced within a study of Graves' ophthalmopathy and Graves' hyperthyroidism (dated by TCRdb to the late 2010s). For context, the study as a whole: Peripheral blood was collected at initial diagnosis, before any treatment. TCR beta repertoire signatures were used to distinguish Graves' ophthalmopathy from Graves' hyperthyroidism and to predict progression to ophthalmopathy. In total, approximately 130 blood samples were TCR-sequenced: under 45 ophthalmopathy, roughly 77 hyperthyroidism and some 17 hyperthyroidism-to-ophthalmopathy patients. To explore V-J signatures that separate ophthalmopathy from hyperthyroidism, a discovery set of around 97 patients was enrolled, consisting of 43 with ophthalmopathy and some 56 with stable hyperthyroidism. An independent validation cohort was composed of roughly 19 hyperthyroidism patients and some 16 patients who later progressed from hyperthyroidism to ophthalmopathy. In about six hyperthyroidism patients, the T-cell repertoire of thyroid tissue was compared with the T-cell repertoire of blood. After sampling, hyperthyroidism patients received methimazole starting at 30 mg daily, and ophthalmopathy patients received high-dose intravenous methylprednisolone. The 95 to 100 discovery patients were divided at random into training and test sets in a 7:3 ratio.

For repertoire sequencing, TCR beta CDR3 regions were amplified from RNA transcripts. The first round of RT-PCR was done with HTBI primers and the Qiagen OneStep RT-PCR kit, and was followed by a second round of multiplex PCR, then size selection and purification. Sequencing of the libraries was carried out on an Illumina HiSeq2000 in paired-end mode with 100 bp reads. Under the source paper's analysis protocol: Reads were processed with SOAPnuke, discarding reads with adapters, uncalled bases, mean Phred below 15, or no exact constant-primer or identifier match. COPE v1.2.5 was used to merge the high-quality paired reads. Each unique nucleotide sequence was treated as a clonotype, and MiTCR v1.1 was used to align the clonotypes to the IMGT TRB V, D and J references. The analysis was limited to V-J combinations with a frequency above 0.0001, which together covered over 99% of the repertoires. A TCR clonal expansion and chaos score per V-J combination was defined as the ratio of F50 clonal expansion to chaos observed in the TCRdist matrix. Features were reduced by Welch's t-statistics and random forest to approximately 13 V-J combinations, which fed a naive Bayes classifier. The similarity between thyroid and blood repertoires was quantified using the Morisita-Horn index. Using fastp at Q25 and MiXCR, TCRdb reprocessed the public reads and kept productive beta chains. Rows matching on CDR3 protein sequence are summarized as one entry with the most common DNA and genes. The V and J calls, along with clone size, are taken from TCRdb and not from the paper's own processing. Recorded for this sample are hundreds of thousands of distinct CDR3 sequences; 14% of them occurred a single time. 9.8% of the sample rests with the top ten.

The ophthalmopathy patients had moderately to severely active disease, with a Clinical Activity Score of 3 or higher, a NOSPECS grade of 4 or higher, and a disease duration of less than 3 months. Anyone with other autoimmune diseases, uncontrolled infections, pregnancy or lactation was excluded from the study. Diagnosis relied on clinical symptoms, serum thyroxine, TRAb, thyroid ultrasound and orbital computed tomography. PBMCs were isolated from 8 to 10 ml of fresh peripheral blood by Ficoll-Paque density gradient centrifugation. Trizol reagent was used to extract the total RNA, and its quality was then checked on an Agilent 2100 Bioanalyzer. Summary of the overall study and its limitations: Ophthalmopathy was separated from stable hyperthyroidism by the 13-signature model with 85% to 90% sensitivity and about 83% specificity in cross-validation and with 80%/75% in the test set. No statistical method was used to set the sample size in advance, and the investigators knew which group each participant was assigned to. In validation, the model predicted ophthalmopathy progression with about 71% sensitivity and approximately 72% specificity; some 13 predicted patients were CT-confirmed with GO in a median of 6.5 months. Most expanded thyroid clonotypes with frequency above 0.001 were also detected in blood, suggesting blood repertoires may reflect the thyroid immune response.

This clonotype was observed many times. This clone's antigen is unknown. The sample holds no much larger clone one base away, and base qualities are not on file. The CDR3, from cysteine to phenylalanine, totals 15 residues. CDR3 DNA only is kept here, 45 bases in frame from base 1. V and J are truncated by 3 bases and 0 bases respectively, leaving an intervening sequence of 6 bases. The chain is encoded by TRBV12-3 or TRBV12-4 joined to TRBJ2-6; the D gene cannot be named for sure. The receptor comes from a woman aged 25 to 39 with Graves' ophthalmopathy. Donor details come from another sample of the same person, matched by shared clones. The sequenced sample consisted of blood. The bases read TGTGCCAGCAGTTTGGGTCACTCTGGGGCCAACGTCCTGACTTTC. Translated, this gives CASSLGHSGANVLTF.